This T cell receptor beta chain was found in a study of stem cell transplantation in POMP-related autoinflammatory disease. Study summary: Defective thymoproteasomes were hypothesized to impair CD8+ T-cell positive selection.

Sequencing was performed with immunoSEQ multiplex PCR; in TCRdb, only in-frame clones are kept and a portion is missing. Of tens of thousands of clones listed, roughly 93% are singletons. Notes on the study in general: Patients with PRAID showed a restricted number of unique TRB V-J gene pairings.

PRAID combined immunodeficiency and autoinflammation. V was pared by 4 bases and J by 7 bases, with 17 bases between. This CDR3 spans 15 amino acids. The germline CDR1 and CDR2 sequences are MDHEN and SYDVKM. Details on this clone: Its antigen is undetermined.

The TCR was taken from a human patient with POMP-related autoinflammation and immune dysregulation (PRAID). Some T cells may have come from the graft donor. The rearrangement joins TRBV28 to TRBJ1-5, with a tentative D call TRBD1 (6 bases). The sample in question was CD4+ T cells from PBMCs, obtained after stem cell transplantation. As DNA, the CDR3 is TGTGCCAGCAGTTGGGGGGGCCAGGGGAAGCAGCCCCAGCATTTT. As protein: CASSWGGQGKQPQHF.